This T cell receptor (beta chain) derives from a study of T cells in Graves' hyperthyroidism and ophthalmopathy (dated by TCRdb to between 2018 and 2021). With regard to the full study: Peripheral blood samples were taken at initial diagnosis, before any treatment was given. To identify distinguishing TCR V-J signatures, a discovery cohort of roughly 100 patients was used, comprising 43 with Graves' ophthalmopathy and 57 with stable Graves' hyperthyroidism. Whether ophthalmopathy could be predicted prospectively was tested in an independent validation cohort made up of under 20 hyperthyroidism patients plus 17 patients who later progressed to ophthalmopathy. The roughly 91 discovery patients were randomly divided into training and test sets at a 7:3 ratio. In several Graves' hyperthyroidism patients, the study also compared T-cell repertoires from thyroid tissue with T-cell repertoires from blood. After sampling, hyperthyroidism patients received methimazole starting at 30 mg daily, and ophthalmopathy patients received high-dose intravenous methylprednisolone. The paper reports TCR Vbeta CDR3 sequencing of approximately 130 peripheral blood samples: around 45 ophthalmopathy, 70 to 85 hyperthyroidism and approximately 17 progressor patients. Results and caveats for the whole study, not just this receptor: Sample size was not statistically predetermined, and investigators were not blinded to group allocation. Most expanded thyroid clonotypes (frequency above 0.001) were also found in blood, which suggests that blood repertoires may mirror thyroid immune responses. In cross-validation, a model built on a 13 V-J signature told ophthalmopathy apart from stable hyperthyroidism with about 90% sensitivity and about 81% specificity, and in testing the same model reached 80%/75%. In validation, progression to ophthalmopathy was predicted by the model with 65% to 71% sensitivity and just over 72% specificity, a median of roughly 6 months before onset.

The TCR beta CDR3 regions were amplified from the RNA transcripts. The TCR CDR3 was subjected to a first round of RT-PCR using the HTBI primer set and the Qiagen OneStep RT-PCR kit. A second multiplex PCR round built the libraries, followed by size selection and purification. Sequencing of the libraries was done on an Illumina HiSeq2000 using paired-end 100 bp reads. On the authors' methods: SOAPnuke was used to process the raw data, with reads discarded if the reads contained adapters or uncalled bases, had a mean Phred below 15, or lacked an exact constant-primer or identifier match. High-quality paired reads were merged using COPE v1.2.5, and each unique nucleotide sequence was defined as a clonotype. MiTCR v1.1 was used to align the clonotypes against IMGT TRBV, TRBD and TRBJ reference segments. The analysis was restricted to V-J combinations with a frequency above 0.0001, which together covered just over 99% of the repertoires. A TCS score was defined as the ratio between F50 (clonal expansion) and ExV (chaos), using BLOSUM62-based TCRdist between CDR3 peptides within each V-J. Welch's t-statistics and random forest reduced fewer than 550 V-J features to roughly 13, which were used in a naive Bayes classifier (R e1071). TCRdb took the public reads, trimmed them with fastp at Q25, ran MiXCR for clone calling and kept in-frame beta chains. Here each entry gathers all rows of one CDR3 protein and keeps the most common genes and DNA. The V and J calls here are based on TCRdb, not the publication. The sample has hundreds of thousands of distinct CDR3 sequences on record, less than 25% of them singletons. In total, the top ten clones hold approximately 30% of the sample.

In the ophthalmopathy patients, disease was moderately to severely active, with a Clinical Activity Score of 3 or more, a NOSPECS grade of 4 or more, and a duration of less than 3 months. The study excluded patients with uncontrolled infections, other autoimmune diseases, pregnancy or lactation. Diagnoses relied on clinical symptoms, serum thyroxine and TRAb, thyroid ultrasound and orbital computed tomography. Ficoll-Paque density gradient centrifugation was used to isolate PBMCs from around 10 ml of fresh peripheral blood. Trizol reagent was used to extract total RNA, and RNA quality was then checked on an Agilent 2100 Bioanalyzer. Worth noting for this clonotype: What this receptor recognizes is not known. Mismatch with germline at one junction end may stem from a read error.

The CDR3, from cysteine to phenylalanine, totals 12 residues. CDR3 DNA is the only sequence kept; it has 36 bases, read in frame from the first base. In this chain, TRBV12-3 or TRBV12-4 is recombined with TRBJ1-1; possibly the D gene is TRBD1, per 5 matching bases. The sequenced sample was blood. This receptor was obtained from a man aged 25 to 40 with Graves' ophthalmopathy. The CDR3 region: CASGFGGAEVFF. The sequenced DNA: TGTGCCAGCGGGTTTGGAGGGGCTGAAGTTTTCTTT.